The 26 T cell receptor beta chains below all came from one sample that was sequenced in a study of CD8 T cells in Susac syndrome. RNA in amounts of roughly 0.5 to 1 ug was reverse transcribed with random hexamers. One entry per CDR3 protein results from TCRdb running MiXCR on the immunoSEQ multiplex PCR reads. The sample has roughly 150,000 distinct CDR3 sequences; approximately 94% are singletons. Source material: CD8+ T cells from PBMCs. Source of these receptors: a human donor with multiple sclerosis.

As DNA, the CDR3 is TGCAGAACAAGACAAGAAGCCGGGACAGTCAATTCAAATAGCAATCAGCCCCAGCATTTT. It encodes CRTRQEAGTVNSNSNQPQHF. This chain connects TRBV20-1 to TRBJ1-5; TRBD1 matches at 7 bases. The germline V gene encodes CDR1 DFQATT and CDR2 SNEGSKA (reference sequence). There are 20 residues in the CDR3.

CDR3 nucleotide sequence: TGTGCCAGCAGTGTTAGTACCGGGGAGCTGTTTTTT. It translates to CASSVSTGELFF. This rearrangement joins TRBV25-1 to TRBJ2-2, with D uncertain. CDR3 length: 12 residues. The V gene's germline CDR1 is MGHDK and CDR2 SYGVNS. V was clipped by 4 bases and J by 5 bases, with 5 bases between them.

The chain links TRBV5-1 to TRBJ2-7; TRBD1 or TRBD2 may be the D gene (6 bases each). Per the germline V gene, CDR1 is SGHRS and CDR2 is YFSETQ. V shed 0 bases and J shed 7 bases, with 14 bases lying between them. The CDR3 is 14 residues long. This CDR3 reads CASSLAGGTSEQYF. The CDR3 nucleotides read TGCGCCAGCAGCTTGGCTGGGGGGACAAGTGAGCAGTACTTC.

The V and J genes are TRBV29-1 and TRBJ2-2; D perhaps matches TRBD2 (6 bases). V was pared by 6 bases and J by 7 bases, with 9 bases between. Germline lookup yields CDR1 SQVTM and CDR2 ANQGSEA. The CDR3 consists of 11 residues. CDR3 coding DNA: TGCAGCGTGGGGGGTGGCGGGGAGCTGTTTTTT. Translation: CSVGGGGELFF.

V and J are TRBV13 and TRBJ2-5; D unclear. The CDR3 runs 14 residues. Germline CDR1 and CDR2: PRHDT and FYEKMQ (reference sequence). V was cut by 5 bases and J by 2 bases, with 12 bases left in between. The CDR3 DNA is TGTGCCAGCAGCCCCCCGACCGAACAAGAGACCCAGTACTTC. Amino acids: CASSPPTEQETQYF.

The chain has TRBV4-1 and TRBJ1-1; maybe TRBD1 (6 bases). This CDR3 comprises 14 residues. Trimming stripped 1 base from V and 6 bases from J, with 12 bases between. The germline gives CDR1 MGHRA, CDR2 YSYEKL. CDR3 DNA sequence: TGCGCCAGCAGCCAAGTCGGGGGGCGCCCTGAAGCTTTCTTT. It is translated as CASSQVGGRPEAFF.

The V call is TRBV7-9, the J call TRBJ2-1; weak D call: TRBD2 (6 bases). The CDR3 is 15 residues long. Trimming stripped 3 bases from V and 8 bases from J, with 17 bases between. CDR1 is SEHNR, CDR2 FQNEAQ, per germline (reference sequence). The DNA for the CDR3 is TGTGCCAGCAGCTTGCGGGGAACTTTCCACGATGAGCAGTTCTTC. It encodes CASSLRGTFHDEQFF.

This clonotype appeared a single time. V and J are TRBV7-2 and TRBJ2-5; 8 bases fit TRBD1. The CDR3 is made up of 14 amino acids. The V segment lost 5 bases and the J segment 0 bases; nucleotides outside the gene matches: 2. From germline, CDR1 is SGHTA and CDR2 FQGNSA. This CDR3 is CASSQGQDQETQYF. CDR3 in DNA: TGTGCCAGCAGCCAGGGACAGGACCAAGAGACCCAGTACTTC.

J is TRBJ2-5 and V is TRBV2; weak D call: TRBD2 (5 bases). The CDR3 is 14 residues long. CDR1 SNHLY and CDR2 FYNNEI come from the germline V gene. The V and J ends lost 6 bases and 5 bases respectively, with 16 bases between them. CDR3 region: CASRGVGSGETQYF. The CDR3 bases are TGTGCCAGCAGGGGAGTAGGGTCCGGGGAGACCCAGTACTTC.

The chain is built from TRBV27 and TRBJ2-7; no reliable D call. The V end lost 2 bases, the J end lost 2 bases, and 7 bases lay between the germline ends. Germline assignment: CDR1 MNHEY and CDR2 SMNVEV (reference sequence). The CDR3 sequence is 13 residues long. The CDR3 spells CASSLTTAYEQYF. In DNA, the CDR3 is TGTGCCAGCAGTTTAACCACAGCCTACGAGCAGTACTTC.

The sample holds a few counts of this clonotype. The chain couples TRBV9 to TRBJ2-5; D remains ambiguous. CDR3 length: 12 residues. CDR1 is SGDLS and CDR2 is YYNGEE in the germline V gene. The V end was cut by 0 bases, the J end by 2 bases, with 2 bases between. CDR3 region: CASSVGQETQYF. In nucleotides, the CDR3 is TGTGCCAGCAGCGTAGGTCAAGAGACCCAGTACTTC.

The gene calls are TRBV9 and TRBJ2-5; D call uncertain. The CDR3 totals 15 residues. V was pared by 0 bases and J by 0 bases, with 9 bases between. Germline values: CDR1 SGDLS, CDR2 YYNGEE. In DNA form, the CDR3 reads TGTGCCAGCAGCGTAGCTTCAGGATACCAAGAGACCCAGTACTTC. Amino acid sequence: CASSVASGYQETQYF.

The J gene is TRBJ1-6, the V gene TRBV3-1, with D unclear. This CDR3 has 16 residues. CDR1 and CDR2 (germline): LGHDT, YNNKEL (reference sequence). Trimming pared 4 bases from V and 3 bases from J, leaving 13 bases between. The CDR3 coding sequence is TGTGCCAGCAGCCCGCGGAGGGAAGGCTATAATTCACCCCTCCACTTT. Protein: CASSPRREGYNSPLHF.

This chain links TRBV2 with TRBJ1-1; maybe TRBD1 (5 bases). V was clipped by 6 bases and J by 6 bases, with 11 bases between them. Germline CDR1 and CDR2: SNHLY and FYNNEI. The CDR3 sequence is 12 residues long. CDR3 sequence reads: CASRARGAEAFF. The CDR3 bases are TGTGCCAGCAGGGCCCGGGGGGCTGAAGCTTTCTTT.

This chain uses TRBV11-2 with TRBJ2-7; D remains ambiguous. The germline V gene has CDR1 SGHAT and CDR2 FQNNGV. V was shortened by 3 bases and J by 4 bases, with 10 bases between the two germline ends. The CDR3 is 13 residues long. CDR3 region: CASSLGSEYEQYF. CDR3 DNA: TGTGCCAGCAGCTTGGGCAGCGAATACGAGCAGTACTTC.

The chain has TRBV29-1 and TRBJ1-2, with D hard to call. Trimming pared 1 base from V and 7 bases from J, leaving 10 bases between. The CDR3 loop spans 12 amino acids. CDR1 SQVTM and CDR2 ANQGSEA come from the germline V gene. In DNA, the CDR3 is TGCAGCGTTGAAGGTCGGGATCGTGGCTACACCTTC. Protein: CSVEGRDRGYTF. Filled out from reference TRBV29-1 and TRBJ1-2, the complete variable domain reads SAVISQKPSRDICQRGTSLTIQCQVDSQVTMMFWYRQQPGQSLTLIATANQGSEATYESGFVIDKFPISRPNLTFSTLTVSNMSPEDSSIYLCSVEGRDRGYTFGSGTRLTVV.

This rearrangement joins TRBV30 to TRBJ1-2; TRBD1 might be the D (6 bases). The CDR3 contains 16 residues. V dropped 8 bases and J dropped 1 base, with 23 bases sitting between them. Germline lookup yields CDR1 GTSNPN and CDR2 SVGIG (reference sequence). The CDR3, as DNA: TGTGCCGTGGAGGGGGGTACAAGGGATAATAACTATGGCTACACCTTC. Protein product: CAVEGGTRDNNYGYTF.

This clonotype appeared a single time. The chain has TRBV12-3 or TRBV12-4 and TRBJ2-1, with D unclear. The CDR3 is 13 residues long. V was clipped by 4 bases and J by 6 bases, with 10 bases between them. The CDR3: CASSYASPNEQFF. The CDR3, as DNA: TGTGCCAGCAGTTACGCTAGTCCCAATGAGCAGTTCTTC.

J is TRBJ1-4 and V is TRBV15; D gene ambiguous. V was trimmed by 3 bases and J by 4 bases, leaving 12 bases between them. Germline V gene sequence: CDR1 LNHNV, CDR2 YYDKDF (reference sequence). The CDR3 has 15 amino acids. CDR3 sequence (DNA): TGTGCCACCAGCAGGATTAAGCTGGGTAATGAAAAACTGTTTTTT. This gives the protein CATSRIKLGNEKLFF.

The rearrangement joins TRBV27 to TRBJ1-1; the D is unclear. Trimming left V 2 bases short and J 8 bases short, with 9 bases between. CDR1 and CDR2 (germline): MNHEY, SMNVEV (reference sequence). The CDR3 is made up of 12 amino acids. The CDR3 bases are TGTGCCAGCAGTTTACGGGGAGAGGAAGCTTTCTTT. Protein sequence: CASSLRGEEAFF.

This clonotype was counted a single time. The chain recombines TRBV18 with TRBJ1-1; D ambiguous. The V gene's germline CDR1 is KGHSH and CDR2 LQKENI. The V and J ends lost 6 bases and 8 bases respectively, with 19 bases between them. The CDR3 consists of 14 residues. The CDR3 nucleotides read TGTGCCAGCTCGGAGGGCCGCGGCTCATACGAAGCTTTCTTT. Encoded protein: CASSEGRGSYEAFF.

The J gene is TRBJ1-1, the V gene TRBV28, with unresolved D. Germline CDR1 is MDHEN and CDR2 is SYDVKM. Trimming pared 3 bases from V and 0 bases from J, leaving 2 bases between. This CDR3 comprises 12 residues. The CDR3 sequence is CASSFLNTEAFF. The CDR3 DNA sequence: TGTGCCAGCAGTTTTCTGAACACTGAAGCTTTCTTT.

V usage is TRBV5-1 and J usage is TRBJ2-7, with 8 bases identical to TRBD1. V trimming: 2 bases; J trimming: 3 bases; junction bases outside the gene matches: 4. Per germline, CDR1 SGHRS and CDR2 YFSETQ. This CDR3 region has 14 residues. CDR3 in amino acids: CASSFGTGDYEQYF. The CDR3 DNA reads TGCGCCAGCAGCTTTGGGACAGGCGACTACGAGCAGTACTTC.

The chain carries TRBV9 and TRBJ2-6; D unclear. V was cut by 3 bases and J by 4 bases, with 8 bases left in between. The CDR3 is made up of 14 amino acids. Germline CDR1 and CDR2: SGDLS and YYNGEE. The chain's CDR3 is CASSAGSGANVLTF. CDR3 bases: TGTGCCAGCAGCGCGGGTTCGGGGGCCAACGTCCTGACTTTC.

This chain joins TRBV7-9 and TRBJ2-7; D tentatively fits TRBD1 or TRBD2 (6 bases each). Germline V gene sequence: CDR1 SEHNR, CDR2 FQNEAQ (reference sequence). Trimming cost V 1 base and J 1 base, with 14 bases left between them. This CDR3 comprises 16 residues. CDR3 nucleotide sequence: TGTGCCAGCAGCTTAGTCGGGGGCCACACATCCTACGAGCAGTACTTC. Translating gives CASSLVGGHTSYEQYF.

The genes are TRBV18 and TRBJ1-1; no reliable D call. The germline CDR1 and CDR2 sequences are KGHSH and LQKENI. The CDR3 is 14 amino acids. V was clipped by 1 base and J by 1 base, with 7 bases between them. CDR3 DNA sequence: TGTGCCAGCTCACCACTAACTTGGAACACTGAAGCTTTCTTT. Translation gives CASSPLTWNTEAFF.